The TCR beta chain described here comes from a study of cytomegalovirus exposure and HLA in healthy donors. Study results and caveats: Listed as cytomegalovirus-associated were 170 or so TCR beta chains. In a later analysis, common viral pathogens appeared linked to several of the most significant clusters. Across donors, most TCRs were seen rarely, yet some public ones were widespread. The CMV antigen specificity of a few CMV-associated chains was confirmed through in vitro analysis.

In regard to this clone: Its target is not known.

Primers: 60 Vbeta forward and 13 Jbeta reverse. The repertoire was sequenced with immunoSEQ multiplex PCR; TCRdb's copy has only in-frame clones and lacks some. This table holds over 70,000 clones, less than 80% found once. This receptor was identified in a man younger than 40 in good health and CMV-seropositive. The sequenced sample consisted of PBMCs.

The CDR3 bases are TGTGCCAGTAGTCCCCCCTACGGGAGCTCCTACGAGCAGTACTTC. Its translation is CASSPPYGSSYEQYF. This chain uses TRBV19 with TRBJ2-7; TRBD2 might be the D (6 bases). The V end was cut by 5 bases, the J end by 0 bases, with 14 bases between. The CDR3 loop spans 15 amino acids. Germline V lookup: CDR1 LNHDA, CDR2 SQIVND (reference sequence).